The next 30 T cell receptor beta chains were all read from a single sample in a study of T cells after yellow fever vaccination. TCRdb called the 5' RACE reads again in MiXCR, with one record for every CDR3 protein. The sample gives around 88,000 distinct CDR3 sequences, 10% to 15% of which show up once; 20% to 25% is in the top ten. The source was CD8+ T cells not binding an NS4B(214-222) dextramer, sorted from PBMCs, collected approximately 22 days after the first yellow fever vaccination. These TCRs come from a man aged 18 to 29 who received the YFV17D yellow fever vaccine.

The gene calls are TRBV9 and TRBJ1-3; D ambiguous. The CDR3 totals 12 residues. Germline CDR1 is SGDLS and CDR2 is YYNGEE. Trimming shortened V by 1 base and J by 2 bases, and 1 base separated the two germline ends. Written as DNA, the CDR3 is TGTGCCAGCAGCGTAACTGGAAACACCATATATTTT. It codes for CASSVTGNTIYF. The full variable domain, its missing parts supplied by reference TRBV9 and TRBJ1-3, is DSGVTQTPKHLITATGQRVTLRCSPRSGDLSVYWYQQSLDQGLQFLIQYYNGEERAKGNILERFSAQQFPDLHSELNLSSLELGDSALYFCASSVTGNTIYFGEGSWLTVV.

The rearrangement links TRBV9 to TRBJ2-1; D may correspond to TRBD1 or TRBD2 (7 bases each). Deletions cut 4 bases from V and 3 bases from J, with 17 bases between. The germline gives CDR1 SGDLS, CDR2 YYNGEE. CDR3 length: 16 amino acids. Written as DNA, the CDR3 is TGTGCCAGCAGCTCAGGGGAGGGGGCCAACTACAATGAGCAGTTCTTC. Translating gives CASSSGEGANYNEQFF.

The chain couples TRBV12-3 or TRBV12-4 to TRBJ2-5; D may correspond to TRBD1 or TRBD2 (5 bases each). The V and J ends lost 4 bases and 4 bases respectively, with 13 bases between them. This CDR3 spans 14 amino acids. The CDR3 sequence is CASSSGAARETQYF. The CDR3 DNA reads as TGTGCCAGCAGTTCCGGGGCGGCGCGAGAGACCCAGTACTTC.

V gene TRBV7-9 combines with J gene TRBJ2-7; unclear D gene. The CDR3 contains 12 residues. The germline V and J ends were trimmed by 5 bases and 3 bases, with 8 bases remaining between them. The germline V gene encodes CDR1 SEHNR and CDR2 FQNEAQ (reference sequence). Here the CDR3 reads CASSGSFYEQYF. CDR3 nucleotide sequence: TGTGCCAGCAGCGGTTCCTTCTACGAGCAGTACTTC.

This clonotype was counted a few times. Written as DNA, the CDR3 is TGTGCCAGCAGCCAAGATCAGCGGGGGGGTACGAATGAGCAGTTCTTC. Protein sequence: CASSQDQRGGTNEQFF. The rearrangement uses TRBV4-2 and TRBJ2-1, with 10 nucleotides matching TRBD2. The ends lost 0 bases at V and 7 bases at J; junction bases unmatched: 6. Germline CDR1 and CDR2: LGHNA and YNFKEQ. CDR3 size: 16 residues.

The rearrangement links TRBV4-1 to TRBJ2-1; tentatively, D is TRBD1 (5 bases). V was trimmed by 7 bases and J by 5 bases, leaving 9 bases between them. The CDR3 loop spans 12 amino acids. The germline V gene encodes CDR1 MGHRA and CDR2 YSYEKL. The CDR3 reads CASTEGDNEQFF. In nucleotides, the CDR3 is TGCGCCAGCACGGAAGGGGACAATGAGCAGTTCTTC.

The chain uses TRBV28 and TRBJ2-5, with D possibly TRBD1 on 5 matching bases. CDR3 length: 14 residues. The V gene lost 2 bases and the J gene lost 2 bases, with 9 bases spanning the gap. Germline V gene sequence: CDR1 MDHEN, CDR2 SYDVKM. The CDR3 coding sequence is TGTGCCAGCAGTTTAATACAGGAGCAAGAGACCCAGTACTTC. Amino acid sequence: CASSLIQEQETQYF.

This clonotype has only a few counts. The chain is built from TRBV4-1 and TRBJ1-5; D remains unclear. The CDR3 sequence is 14 residues long. Looked up from germline, CDR1 is MGHRA and CDR2 is YSYEKL. Trimming shortened V by 3 bases and J by 4 bases, and 10 bases separated the two germline ends. CDR3 in amino acids: CASSHLTGNQPQHF. CDR3 sequence (DNA): TGCGCCAGCAGCCATTTGACGGGAAATCAGCCCCAGCATTTT.

The chain couples TRBV7-8 to TRBJ2-1, with 11 positions matching TRBD2. Losses at the gene ends were 3 bases for V and 7 bases for J; bases not matched to a gene: 8. CDR1 is SGHVS and CDR2 is FQNEAQ in the germline V gene. The CDR3 sequence is 16 residues long. CDR3 sequence: CASSLSASGGPNEQFF. CDR3 nucleotides: TGTGCCAGCAGCTTGAGCGCTAGCGGGGGGCCTAATGAGCAGTTCTTC.

This clonotype occurred a few times. The chain carries TRBV6-1 and TRBJ2-7; 7 bases are a match to TRBD1. The CDR3 is 15 residues long. CDR1 and CDR2 from the germline V gene are MNHNS and SASEGT. V was pared by 4 bases and J by 3 bases, with 9 bases of the junction left unmatched. The CDR3 spells CASSVGGELVYEQYV. The CDR3 coding sequence is TGTGCCAGCAGTGTAGGGGGCGAGTTGGTCTACGAGCAGTACGTC.

The V and J genes are TRBV12-3 or TRBV12-4 and TRBJ2-3; 13 nucleotides match TRBD2. Trimming at V came to 6 bases and at J to 4 bases, leaving 1 base not matched to a gene. This CDR3 contains 14 residues. The CDR3 spells CASSGTSGADTQYF. The CDR3 region has the DNA TGTGCCAGCAGCGGGACTAGCGGGGCAGATACGCAGTATTTT.

The rearrangement joins TRBV27 to TRBJ2-5; a weak D match, TRBD2 (7 bases). This CDR3 comprises 15 residues. Germline-derived CDR1 and CDR2 are MNHEY and SMNVEV (reference sequence). V gave up 2 bases and J gave up 2 bases, with 12 bases separating them. The CDR3 sequence: CASSLRGAGQETQYF. The CDR3 region has the DNA TGTGCCAGCAGTTTACGGGGGGCGGGGCAAGAGACCCAGTACTTC.

In this sample, this clonotype turned up a few times. V is TRBV12-3 or TRBV12-4 and J is TRBJ2-7; D perhaps matches TRBD2 (6 bases). The CDR3 runs 14 residues. Trimming took off 3 bases at V and 2 bases at J, with 11 bases between the two ends. CDR3 sequence: CASSFGGLAYEQYF. The CDR3 DNA reads TGTGCCAGCAGTTTCGGGGGACTCGCCTACGAGCAGTACTTC.

There are a few counts of this clonotype. The rearrangement joins TRBV7-9 to TRBJ2-5, with 14 bases lining up with TRBD2. This CDR3 is 15 amino acids long. With V trimmed by 8 bases and J by 2 bases, 4 bases remained unmatched. The germline gives CDR1 SEHNR, CDR2 FQNEAQ (reference sequence). CDR3 protein: CASPGLAGDQETQYF. CDR3 bases: TGTGCCAGCCCGGGACTAGCGGGGGATCAAGAGACCCAGTACTTC. Together with reference TRBV7-9 and TRBJ2-5, the CDR3 gives the full variable domain: DTGVSQNPRHKITKRGQNVTFRCDPISEHNRLYWYRQTLGQGPEFLTYFQNEAQLEKSRLLSDRFSAERPKGSFSTLEIQRTEQGDSAMYLCASPGLAGDQETQYFGPGTRLLVL.

This clonotype was recorded a few times. The J gene is TRBJ2-2, the V gene TRBV7-9, with TRBD2 identical over 8 bases. J was trimmed by 2 bases and V by 6 bases; bases with no gene match: 8. The CDR3 runs to 16 residues. Germline CDR1 is SEHNR and CDR2 is FQNEAQ (reference sequence). For the CDR3, the DNA is TGTGCCAGCAGTCCAAACAGCGGGGGTAACACCGGGGAGCTGTTTTTT. As protein: CASSPNSGGNTGELFF.

The rearrangement joins TRBV6-1 to TRBJ2-7, with D tentatively TRBD1 or TRBD2 (5 bases each). The V and J ends lost 0 bases and 3 bases respectively, with 12 bases between them. This CDR3 is 15 amino acids long. CDR1 and CDR2 from the germline V gene are MNHNS and SASEGT. As DNA, the CDR3 is TGTGCCAGCAGTGAAGCTGGGACGGCTGGCTACGAGCAGTACTTC. Translating it yields CASSEAGTAGYEQYF.

The sample holds a few counts of this clonotype. The chain is built from TRBV6-1 and TRBJ2-7; D not resolved. The V gene lost 6 bases and the J gene lost 2 bases, with 11 bases spanning the gap. This CDR3 is built from 13 residues. Per germline, CDR1 MNHNS and CDR2 SASEGT. The DNA of the CDR3 is TGTGCCAGCAGCGCAAGGTCCCCCTACGAGCAGTACGTC. As protein: CASSARSPYEQYV.

This clonotype was detected a few times. The rearrangement links TRBV6-2 or TRBV6-3 to TRBJ1-1, with a weak D call TRBD1 (6 bases). This CDR3 has 14 residues. Germline V gene sequence: CDR1 MNHEY, CDR2 SVGEGT. The V end lost 5 bases, the J end lost 6 bases, and 16 bases lay between the germline ends. The CDR3 sequence: CASSPRAGAPEAFF. CDR3 in DNA: TGTGCCAGCAGTCCCAGAGCAGGGGCTCCTGAAGCTTTCTTT.

The chain has TRBV15 and TRBJ2-3, with TRBD2 as a possible D gene (5 bases). V lost 1 base and J 3 bases, leaving 5 bases between the germline ends. CDR3 length: 13 amino acids. The germline V gene encodes CDR1 LNHNV and CDR2 YYDKDF (reference sequence). CDR3 nucleotide sequence: TGTGCCACCAGCAGAGGGGAGACAGATACGCAGTATTTT. Its protein product is CATSRGETDTQYF.

This clonotype was recorded a few times. The J gene is TRBJ1-5, the V gene TRBV15; 8 bases line up with TRBD1. With V trimmed by 6 bases and J by 8 bases, 9 bases remained unmatched. The germline V gene has CDR1 LNHNV and CDR2 YYDKDF (reference sequence). The CDR3 has 14 amino acids. The CDR3 is CATRGSGGSEPQHF. For the CDR3, the DNA is TGTGCCACCAGAGGGTCAGGGGGCTCTGAGCCCCAGCATTTT.

In its sample, this clonotype was seen a few times. The chain combines TRBV5-1 with TRBJ2-1; 7 bases match TRBD1. The CDR3 covers 13 residues. Trimming at V came to 5 bases and at J to 4 bases, leaving 3 bases not matched to a gene. Germline V lookup: CDR1 SGHRS, CDR2 YFSETQ. The CDR3 DNA sequence: TGCGCCAGCAGAGGGACAGATTACAATGAGCAGTTCTTC. This translates into CASRGTDYNEQFF.

V is TRBV6-2 or TRBV6-3 and J is TRBJ2-1; TRBD2 matches 10 bases. Trimming removed 6 bases from V and 4 bases from J; junction bases left unmatched: 6. This CDR3 region has 15 residues. Germline V gives CDR1 MNHEY, CDR2 SVGEGT. In DNA form, the CDR3 reads TGTGCCAGCAGGGAGATAGCGGGAGGTTACAATGAGCAGTTCTTC. This gives the protein CASREIAGGYNEQFF.

This clonotype turned up a few times. The chain recombines TRBV6-1 with TRBJ2-2; no definite D call. The germline V and J ends were trimmed by 2 bases and 1 base, with 5 bases remaining between them. This CDR3 has 14 residues. Germline-derived CDR1 and CDR2 are MNHNS and SASEGT. The CDR3 protein is CASSELRNTGELFF. The CDR3, as DNA: TGTGCCAGCAGTGAACTGAGGAACACCGGGGAGCTGTTTTTT.

The chain employs TRBV6-5 and TRBJ1-6; the D gene is possibly TRBD1 (6 bases). The V gene lost 6 bases and the J gene lost 1 base, with 16 bases spanning the gap. The CDR3 loop spans 17 amino acids. Germline lookup yields CDR1 MNHEY and CDR2 SVGAGI. The CDR3 is CASSKRGAGSYNSPLHF. The DNA of the CDR3 is TGTGCCAGCAGCAAAAGGGGGGCTGGATCCTATAATTCACCCCTCCACTTT.

V and J are TRBV4-1 and TRBJ2-1, with D possibly matching TRBD2 (6 bases). The CDR3 is 16 residues long. Trimming removed 4 bases from V and 0 bases from J, with 13 bases in between. Per germline, CDR1 MGHRA and CDR2 YSYEKL. This CDR3 is CASSPHGTDSYNEQFF. CDR3 coding DNA: TGCGCCAGCAGCCCCCACGGGACTGACTCCTACAATGAGCAGTTCTTC.

The V gene is TRBV9, the J gene TRBJ1-1; D unclear. The CDR3 totals 12 residues. Trimming took off 0 bases at V and 7 bases at J, with 7 bases between the two ends. Germline loops: CDR1 SGDLS, CDR2 YYNGEE. CDR3: CASSVVSGEAFF. CDR3 coding DNA: TGTGCCAGCAGCGTAGTTTCAGGTGAAGCTTTCTTT.

The genes are TRBV4-1 and TRBJ2-7; tentatively, D is TRBD1 (6 bases). The V gene's germline CDR1 is MGHRA and CDR2 YSYEKL. V lost 4 bases to trimming and J lost 9 bases, with 19 bases between them. This CDR3 comprises 14 residues. The CDR3 DNA reads as TGCGCCAGCAGCCCCTCACAGGGAGTCCATGTGCAGTACGTC. Protein sequence: CASSPSQGVHVQYV.

The chain is built from TRBV12-3 or TRBV12-4 and TRBJ2-3; 10 bases line up with TRBD2. V was pared by 4 bases and J by 5 bases, with 9 bases of the junction left unmatched. This CDR3 spans 16 amino acids. CDR3 nucleotides: TGTGCCAGCAGTTCCGAGGAGCGGGGGGGACAAGATACGCAGTATTTT. Translated, it gives CASSSEERGGQDTQYF.

The V gene is TRBV28, the J gene TRBJ2-2; weak D call: TRBD2 (7 bases). Looked up from germline, CDR1 is MDHEN and CDR2 is SYDVKM. V was trimmed by 1 base and J by 3 bases, leaving 12 bases between them. The CDR3 has 16 amino acids. The CDR3 DNA sequence: TGTGCCAGCAGTTTATCGGGGGCGGGGGACACCGGGGAGCTGTTTTTT. Protein: CASSLSGAGDTGELFF.

This clonotype occurred a few times. The rearrangement links TRBV19 to TRBJ1-1; a possible D gene is TRBD1 (6 bases). The ends were cut back, 6 bases at V and 1 base at J, with 12 bases in the middle. Germline values: CDR1 LNHDA, CDR2 SQIVND (reference sequence). The CDR3 has 14 residues. The CDR3 is CASRLPGQNTEAFF. CDR3 sequence (DNA): TGTGCCAGTAGACTGCCGGGACAGAACACTGAAGCTTTCTTT.